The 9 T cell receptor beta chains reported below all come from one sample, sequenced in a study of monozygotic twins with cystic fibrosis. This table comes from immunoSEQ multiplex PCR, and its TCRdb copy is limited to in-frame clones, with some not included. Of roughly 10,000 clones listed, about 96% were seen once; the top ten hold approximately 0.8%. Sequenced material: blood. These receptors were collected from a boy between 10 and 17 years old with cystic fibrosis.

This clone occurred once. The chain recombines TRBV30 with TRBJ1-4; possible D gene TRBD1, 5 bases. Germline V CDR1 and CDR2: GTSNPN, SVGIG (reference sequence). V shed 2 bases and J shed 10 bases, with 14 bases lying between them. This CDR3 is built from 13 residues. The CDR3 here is CAWSRGELRKLFF. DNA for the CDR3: TGTGCCTGGAGTAGGGGAGAGCTAAGAAAACTGTTTTTT.

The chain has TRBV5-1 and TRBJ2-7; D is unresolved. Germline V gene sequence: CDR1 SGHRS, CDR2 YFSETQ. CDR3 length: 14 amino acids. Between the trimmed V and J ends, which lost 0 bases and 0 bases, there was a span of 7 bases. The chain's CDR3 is CASSLALSSYEQYF. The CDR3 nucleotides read TGCGCCAGCAGCTTGGCGCTGAGCTCCTACGAGCAGTACTTC.

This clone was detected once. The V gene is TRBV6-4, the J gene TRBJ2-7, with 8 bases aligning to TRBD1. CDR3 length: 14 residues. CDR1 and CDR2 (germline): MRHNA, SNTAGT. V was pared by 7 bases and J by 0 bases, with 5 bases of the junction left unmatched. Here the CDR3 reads CASTRQGTSYEQYF. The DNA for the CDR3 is TGTGCCAGCACTAGACAGGGGACCTCCTACGAGCAGTACTTC.

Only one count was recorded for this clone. The CDR3 DNA reads TGTGCCAGCAGCTCTAACTTCGGAGGGGGCCCGATCAATCAGCCCCAGCATTTT. Translating it yields CASSSNFGGGPINQPQHF. This chain links TRBV7-6 with TRBJ1-5, with 7 bases fitting TRBD1. The CDR3 has 18 residues. Germline V gene lookup returns CDR1 SGHVS and CDR2 FNYEAQ. The ends lost 4 bases at V and 3 bases at J; junction bases unmatched: 15.

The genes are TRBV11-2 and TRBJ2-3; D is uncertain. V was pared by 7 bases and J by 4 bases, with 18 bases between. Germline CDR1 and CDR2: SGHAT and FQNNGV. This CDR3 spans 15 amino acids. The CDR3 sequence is CASTITVNSADTQYF. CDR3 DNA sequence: TGTGCCAGCACCATTACGGTGAATTCGGCAGATACGCAGTATTTT.

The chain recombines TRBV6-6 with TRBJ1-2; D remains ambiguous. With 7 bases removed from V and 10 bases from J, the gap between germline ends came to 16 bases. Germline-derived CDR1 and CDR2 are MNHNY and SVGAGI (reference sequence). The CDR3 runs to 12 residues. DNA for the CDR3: TGTGCCAGCATCAGCGGGTTAAATGACTACACCTTC. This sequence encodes CASISGLNDYTF.

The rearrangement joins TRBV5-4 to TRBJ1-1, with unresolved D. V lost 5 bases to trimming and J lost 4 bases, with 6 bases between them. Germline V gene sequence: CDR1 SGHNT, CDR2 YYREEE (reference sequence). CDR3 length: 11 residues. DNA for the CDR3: TGTGCCAGCAGGGGCGGCACTGAAGCTTTCTTT. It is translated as CASRGGTEAFF.

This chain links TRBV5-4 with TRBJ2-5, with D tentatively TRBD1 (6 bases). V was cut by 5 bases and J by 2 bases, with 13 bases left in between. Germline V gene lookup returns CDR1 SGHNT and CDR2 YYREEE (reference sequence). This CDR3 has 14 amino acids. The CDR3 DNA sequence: TGTGCCAGCAGTCAGGACAGCTGGCAAGAGACCCAGTACTTC. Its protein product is CASSQDSWQETQYF. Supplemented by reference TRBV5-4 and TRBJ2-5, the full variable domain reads ETGVTQSPTHLIKTRGQQVTLRCSSQSGHNTVSWYQQALGQGPQFIFQYYREEENGRGNFPPRFSGLQFPNYSSELNVNALELDDSALYLCASSQDSWQETQYFGPGTRLLVL.

CDR3 in DNA: TGTGCCAGCAGCGGACTAGCGGGAAGAAAAGAGACCCAGTACTTC. This gives the protein CASSGLAGRKETQYF. The chain combines TRBV9 with TRBJ2-5, with TRBD2 matching over 11 bases. J was trimmed by 3 bases and V by 3 bases; bases with no gene match: 4. Germline V gene lookup returns CDR1 SGDLS and CDR2 YYNGEE. This CDR3 is built from 15 residues.